This record concerns one TCR beta chain sequence. This CDR3 spans 16 amino acids. V was pared by 6 bases and J by 2 bases, with 18 bases between. Germline CDR1 reads SEHNR; CDR2 reads FQNEAQ (reference sequence). The authors drew around 11 milliliters of peripheral blood from each donor. Using a J-beta primer mix together with a sample-barcoded 5' primer, a second PCR was run for roughly 6 to 12 cycles. TCRdb processed the 5' RACE reads anew with MiXCR; each CDR3 protein has one entry. The table has some 1,000,000 distinct CDR3 sequences, about 25% seen once. This record belongs to a study of blood T cells in healthy people across ages. This sample also belongs to another study, concerning T cells of mothers and their children. That source reports: Samples came from three healthy Caucasian mothers and their six children.

Sequencing was done on a sample of blood. The V gene is TRBV7-9, the J gene TRBJ2-3; a possible D gene is TRBD1 (6 bases). The clonotype comes from a girl under 10 years old in good health. The DNA for the CDR3 is TGTGCCAGCAGTTACCCGGGACAAGGCTTCACAGATACGCAGTATTTT. This encodes CASSYPGQGFTDTQYF. Full variable domain (outside the CDR3, taken from reference TRBV7-9 and TRBJ2-3): DTGVSQNPRHKITKRGQNVTFRCDPISEHNRLYWYRQTLGQGPEFLTYFQNEAQLEKSRLLSDRFSAERPKGSFSTLEIQRTEQGDSAMYLCASSYPGQGFTDTQYFGPGTRLTVL.